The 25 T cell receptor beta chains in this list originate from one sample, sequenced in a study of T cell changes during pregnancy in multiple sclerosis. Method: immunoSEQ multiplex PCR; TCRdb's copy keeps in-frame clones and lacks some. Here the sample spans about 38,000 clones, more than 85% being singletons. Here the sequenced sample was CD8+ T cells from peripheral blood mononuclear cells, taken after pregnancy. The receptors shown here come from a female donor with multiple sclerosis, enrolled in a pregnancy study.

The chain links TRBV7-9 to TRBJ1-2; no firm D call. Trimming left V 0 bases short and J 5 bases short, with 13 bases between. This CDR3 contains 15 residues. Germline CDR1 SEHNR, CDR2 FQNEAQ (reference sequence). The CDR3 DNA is TGTGCCAGCAGCTTAGCGGTTGGCAGACTATATGGCTACACCTTC. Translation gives CASSLAVGRLYGYTF.

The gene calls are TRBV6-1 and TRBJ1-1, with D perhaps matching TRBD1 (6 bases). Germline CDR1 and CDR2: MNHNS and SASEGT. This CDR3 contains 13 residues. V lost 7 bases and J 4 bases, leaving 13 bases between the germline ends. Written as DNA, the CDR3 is TGTGCCAGCACTCGAGGGGGTGGCACTGAAGCTTTCTTT. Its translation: CASTRGGGTEAFF.

The CDR3 bases are TGCGCCAGCAGCTTGGACAGGGGATACGAGCAGTACTTC. It yields the protein CASSLDRGYEQYF. This chain joins TRBV5-1 and TRBJ2-7, with 7 bases that match TRBD1. V lost 0 bases and J lost 4; bases outside the gene matches: 1. The CDR3 length is 13 residues. Germline assignment: CDR1 SGHRS and CDR2 YFSETQ.

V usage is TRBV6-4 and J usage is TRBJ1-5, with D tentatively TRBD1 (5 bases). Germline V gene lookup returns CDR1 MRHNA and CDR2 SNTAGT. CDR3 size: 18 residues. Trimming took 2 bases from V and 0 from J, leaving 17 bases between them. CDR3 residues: CASSDVKGQKDSNQPQHF. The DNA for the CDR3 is TGTGCCAGCAGTGACGTGAAGGGGCAGAAAGATAGCAATCAGCCCCAGCATTTT.

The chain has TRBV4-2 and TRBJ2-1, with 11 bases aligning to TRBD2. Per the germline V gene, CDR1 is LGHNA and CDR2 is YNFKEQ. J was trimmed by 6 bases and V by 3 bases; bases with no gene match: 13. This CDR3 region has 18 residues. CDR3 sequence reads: CASSQDPLAGGPTNEQFF. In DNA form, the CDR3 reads TGTGCCAGCAGCCAGGACCCTTTAGCGGGGGGGCCGACCAATGAGCAGTTCTTC.

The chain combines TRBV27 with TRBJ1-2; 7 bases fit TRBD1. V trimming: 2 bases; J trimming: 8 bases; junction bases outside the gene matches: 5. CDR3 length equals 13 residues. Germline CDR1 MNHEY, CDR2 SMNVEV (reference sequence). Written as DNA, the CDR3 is TGTGCCAGCAGTTTAATTGGACAGGAGGGCTACACCTTC. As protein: CASSLIGQEGYTF.

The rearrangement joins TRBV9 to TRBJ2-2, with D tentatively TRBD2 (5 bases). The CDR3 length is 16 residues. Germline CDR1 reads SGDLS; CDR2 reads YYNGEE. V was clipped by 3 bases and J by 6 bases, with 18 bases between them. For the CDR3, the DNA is TGTGCCAGCAGCGGGGTCGTCCGAGGGTCTGCCGGGGAGCTGTTTTTT. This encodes CASSGVVRGSAGELFF.

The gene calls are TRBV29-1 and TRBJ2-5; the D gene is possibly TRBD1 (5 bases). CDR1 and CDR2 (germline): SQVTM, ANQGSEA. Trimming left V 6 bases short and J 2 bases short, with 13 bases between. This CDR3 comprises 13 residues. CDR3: CSVEVQGQETQYF. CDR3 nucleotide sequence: TGCAGCGTCGAGGTGCAGGGTCAAGAGACCCAGTACTTC.

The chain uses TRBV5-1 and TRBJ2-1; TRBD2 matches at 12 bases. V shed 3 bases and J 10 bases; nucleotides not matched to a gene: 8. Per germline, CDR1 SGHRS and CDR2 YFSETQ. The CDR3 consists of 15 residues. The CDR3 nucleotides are TGCGCCAGCAGCTCCACCGGGACTAGCGGGCCAGAGCAGTTCTTC. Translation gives CASSSTGTSGPEQFF.

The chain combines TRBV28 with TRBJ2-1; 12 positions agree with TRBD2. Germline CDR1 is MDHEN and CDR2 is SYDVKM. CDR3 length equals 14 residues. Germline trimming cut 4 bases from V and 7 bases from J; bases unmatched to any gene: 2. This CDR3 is CASSYGTSGNEQFF. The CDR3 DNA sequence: TGTGCCAGCAGTTATGGGACTAGCGGGAATGAGCAGTTCTTC.

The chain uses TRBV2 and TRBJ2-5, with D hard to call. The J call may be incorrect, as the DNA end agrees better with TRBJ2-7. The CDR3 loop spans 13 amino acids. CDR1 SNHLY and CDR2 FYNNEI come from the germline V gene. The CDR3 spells CASSGSVSYEQYF. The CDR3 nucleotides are TGTGCCAGCAGTGGGTCTGTCTCCTACGAGCAGTACTTC.

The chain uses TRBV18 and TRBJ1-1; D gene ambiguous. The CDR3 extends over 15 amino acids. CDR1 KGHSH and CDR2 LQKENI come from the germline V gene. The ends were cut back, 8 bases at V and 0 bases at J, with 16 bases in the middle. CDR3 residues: CASTLDDTLNTEAFF. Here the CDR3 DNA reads TGTGCCAGCACCCTGGATGACACCTTGAACACTGAAGCTTTCTTT.

The CDR3 DNA follows: TGTGCCAGCAGCCCCAGGTTGCGGGGCAAAGGTGGCTACACCTTC. The encoded protein is CASSPRLRGKGGYTF. The chain links TRBV7-2 to TRBJ1-2, with D perhaps TRBD1 (5 bases). The germline gives CDR1 SGHTA, CDR2 FQGNSA. The V end lost 5 bases, the J end lost 7 bases, and 20 bases lay between the germline ends. This CDR3 is built from 15 residues.

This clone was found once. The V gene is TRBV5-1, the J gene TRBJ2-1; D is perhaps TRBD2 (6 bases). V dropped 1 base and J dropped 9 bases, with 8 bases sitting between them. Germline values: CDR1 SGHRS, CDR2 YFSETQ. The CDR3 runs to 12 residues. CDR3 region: CASSLIGGEQFF. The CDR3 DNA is TGCGCCAGCAGCTTGATCGGGGGTGAGCAGTTCTTC.

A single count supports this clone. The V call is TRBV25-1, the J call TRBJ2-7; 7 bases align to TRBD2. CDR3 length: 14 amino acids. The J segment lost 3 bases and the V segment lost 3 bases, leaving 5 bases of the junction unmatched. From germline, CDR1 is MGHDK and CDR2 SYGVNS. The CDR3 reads CASSDSAGDYEQYF. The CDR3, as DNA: TGTGCCAGCAGTGACTCGGCGGGGGACTACGAGCAGTACTTC.

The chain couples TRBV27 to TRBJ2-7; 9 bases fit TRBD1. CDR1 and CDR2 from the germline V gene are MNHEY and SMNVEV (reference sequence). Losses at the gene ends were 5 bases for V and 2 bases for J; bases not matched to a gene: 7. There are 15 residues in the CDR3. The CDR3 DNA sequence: TGTGCCAGCAGTCACCGGGACAGGGATACCTACGAGCAGTACTTC. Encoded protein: CASSHRDRDTYEQYF.

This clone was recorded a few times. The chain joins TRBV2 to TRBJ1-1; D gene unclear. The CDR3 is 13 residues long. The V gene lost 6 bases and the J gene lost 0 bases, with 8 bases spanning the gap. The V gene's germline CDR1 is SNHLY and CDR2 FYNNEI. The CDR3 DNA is TGTGCCAGCAGGAGGATTCTGAACACTGAAGCTTTCTTT. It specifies CASRRILNTEAFF.

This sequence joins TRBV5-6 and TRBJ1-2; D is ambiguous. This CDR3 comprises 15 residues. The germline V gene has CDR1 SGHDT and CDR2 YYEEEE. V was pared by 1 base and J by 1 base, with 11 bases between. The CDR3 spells CASSLFKPSNYGYTF. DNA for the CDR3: TGTGCCAGCAGCTTGTTCAAACCCAGTAACTATGGCTACACCTTC.

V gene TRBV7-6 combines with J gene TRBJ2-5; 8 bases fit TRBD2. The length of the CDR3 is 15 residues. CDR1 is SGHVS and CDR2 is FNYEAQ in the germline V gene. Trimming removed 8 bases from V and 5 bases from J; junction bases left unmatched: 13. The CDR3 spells CASRGGYGSGETQYF. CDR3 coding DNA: TGTGCCAGCCGGGGGGGATACGGGAGTGGGGAGACCCAGTACTTC.

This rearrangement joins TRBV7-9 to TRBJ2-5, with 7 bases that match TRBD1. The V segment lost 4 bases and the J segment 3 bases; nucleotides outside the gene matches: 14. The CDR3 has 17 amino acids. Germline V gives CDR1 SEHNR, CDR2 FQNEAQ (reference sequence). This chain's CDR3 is CASSSPSATGEEETQYF. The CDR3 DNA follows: TGTGCCAGCAGCTCCCCCTCGGCCACAGGGGAAGAAGAGACCCAGTACTTC.

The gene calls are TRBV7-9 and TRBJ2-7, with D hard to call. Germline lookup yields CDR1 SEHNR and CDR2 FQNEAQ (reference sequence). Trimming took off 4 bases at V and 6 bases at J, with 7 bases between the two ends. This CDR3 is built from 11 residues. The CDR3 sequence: CASSYDSEQYF. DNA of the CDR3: TGTGCCAGCAGCTACGACTCCGAGCAGTACTTC.

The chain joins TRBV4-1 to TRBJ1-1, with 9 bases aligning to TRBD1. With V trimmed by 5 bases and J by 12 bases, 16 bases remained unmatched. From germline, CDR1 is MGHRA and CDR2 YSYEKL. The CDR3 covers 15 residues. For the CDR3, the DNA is TGCGCCAGCAGCTCCCCGGTACAGGGGGCCCTTGAGTCTTTCTTT. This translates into CASSSPVQGALESFF.

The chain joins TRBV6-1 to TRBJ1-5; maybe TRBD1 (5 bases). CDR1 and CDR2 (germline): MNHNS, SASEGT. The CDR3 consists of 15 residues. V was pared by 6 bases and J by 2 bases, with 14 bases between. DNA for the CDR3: TGTGCCAGCAGCGAGATGGGGGAGGGCAATCAGCCCCAGCATTTT. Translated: CASSEMGEGNQPQHF.

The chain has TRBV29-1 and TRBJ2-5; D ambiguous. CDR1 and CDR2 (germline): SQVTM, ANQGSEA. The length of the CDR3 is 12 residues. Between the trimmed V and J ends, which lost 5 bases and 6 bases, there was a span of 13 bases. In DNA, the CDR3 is TGCAGCGTTACAGTGTCCTCGAAGACCCAGTACTTC. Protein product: CSVTVSSKTQYF.

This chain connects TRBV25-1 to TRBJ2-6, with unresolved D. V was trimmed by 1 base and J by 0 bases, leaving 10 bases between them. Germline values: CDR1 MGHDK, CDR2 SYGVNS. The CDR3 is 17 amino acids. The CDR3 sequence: CASSEFDWNSGANVLTF. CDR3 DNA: TGTGCCAGCAGTGAATTCGACTGGAACTCTGGGGCCAACGTCCTGACTTTC.